This TCR beta chain is from a study of T cells in Graves' hyperthyroidism and ophthalmopathy. Many counts were recorded for this clonotype. Its antigen is unknown. Study results and limitations: Ophthalmopathy stood apart from stable hyperthyroidism in a 13 V-J model.

The germline gives CDR1 LNHDA, CDR2 SQIVND (reference sequence). Losses at the gene ends were 1 base for V and 3 bases for J; bases not matched to a gene: 4. This CDR3 contains 15 residues. A NOSPECS grade of at least 4, a Clinical Activity Score of at least 3 and duration under 3 months were recorded in ophthalmopathy patients. TCR beta CDR3 region amplification was performed from RNA transcripts. HTBI primers were used for first-round RT-PCR of the TCR CDR3. TCRdb re-derived calls from the multiplex PCR reads in MiXCR, one entry per CDR3 protein. The repertoire holds nearly 250,000 distinct CDR3 sequences, with roughly 15% as singletons.

The rearrangement links TRBV19 to TRBJ2-7, with 9 bases lining up with TRBD2. This sequence originates from a woman aged 18 to 35 with Graves' ophthalmopathy. The sample consisted of blood. CDR3 DNA: TGTGCCAGTAGTATAGTTCTGACTAGCGGCTACGAGCAGTACTTC. The encoded protein is CASSIVLTSGYEQYF.